The T cell receptor beta chain described here comes from a study of a mutant IDH1 vaccine in newly diagnosed glioma. Looking at the study overall: First vaccine doses came 4-6 weeks after radiotherapy alone, or with temozolomide cycles. Beforehand, treatment had been radiotherapy, temozolomide, or both; the majority received both.

Details on this clone: Antigen specificity is unknown.

V lost 2 bases and J lost 7; bases outside the gene matches: 10. Germline V CDR1 and CDR2: SGHRS, YFSETQ. CDR3 length equals 16 residues. Study findings and constraints: Vaccine-induced immune responses were detected in around 93% of patients.

Sequencing was performed with immunoSEQ multiplex PCR; in TCRdb, only in-frame clones are kept and a portion is missing. The sample consists of tens of thousands of clones, under 90% of them appearing once. Noted time point: week 23, last vaccination. It was 300 ug of mutant IDH1 20-mer peptide that made up each vaccine dose, given with topical imiquimod. The TCR originated in a man between 35 and 55 years old with glioma. Here the sequenced sample was PBMCs, taken from a glioma patient whose treatment included an IDH1 peptide vaccine. The chain is built from TRBV5-1 and TRBJ2-3; 10 bases are a match to TRBD2. CDR3 region: CASSFVSLAGANTQYF. CDR3 bases: TGCGCCAGCAGCTTCGTATCTCTAGCGGGGGCCAATACGCAGTATTTT.